These 6 T cell receptor beta chains were all obtained from the same sample, sequenced in a study of graft-versus-host responses after intestinal transplantation. These TCRs' antigens remain unknown. TCRdb's table, derived via immunoSEQ multiplex PCR, lists solely in-frame clones and lacks some. The table records 50,000 to 75,000 clones, almost 95% of them present only once. Sequenced material: unstimulated CD4+ T cells sorted from spleen or lymph node cells, taken before transplant. The receptors here all came from a human donor who was the organ donor for an intestinal transplant.

Comments on this clone: Other DNA sequences from this sample encode an identical CDR3 as well. V is TRBV2 and J is TRBJ2-2; D perhaps matches TRBD2 (7 bases). Germline lookup yields CDR1 SNHLY and CDR2 FYNNEI. Trimming pared 4 bases from V and 6 bases from J, leaving 18 bases between. This CDR3 comprises 16 residues. This chain's CDR3 is CASSVGRRGGPGELFF. CDR3 DNA: TGTGCCAGCAGTGTGGGGCGGAGGGGGGGCCCCGGGGAGCTGTTTTTT.

V is TRBV5-1 and J is TRBJ2-3; 13 bases map to TRBD2. The CDR3 runs to 15 residues. The V gene's germline CDR1 is SGHRS and CDR2 YFSETQ. V dropped 1 base and J dropped 4; count of bases not matched to a gene: 0. This CDR3 is CASSLTSGGADTQYF. The CDR3 DNA is TGCGCCAGCAGCTTGACTAGCGGGGGGGCAGATACGCAGTATTTT.

This sequence joins TRBV11-2 and TRBJ2-3; 12 nucleotides match TRBD2. The CDR3 extends over 17 amino acids. CDR1 and CDR2 (germline): SGHAT, FQNNGV. Trimming removed 5 bases from V and 7 bases from J; junction bases left unmatched: 13. The chain's CDR3 is CASSPAELAGGANTQYF. The CDR3, as DNA: TGTGCCAGCAGCCCCGCCGAACTAGCGGGGGGAGCTAATACGCAGTATTTT. The full variable domain, its missing parts supplied by reference TRBV11-2 and TRBJ2-3, is EAGVAQSPRYKIIEKRQSVAFWCNPISGHATLYWYQQILGQGPKLLIQFQNNGVVDDSQLPKDRFSAERLKGVDSTLKIQPAKLEDSAVYLCASSPAELAGGANTQYFGPGTRLTVL.

The chain joins TRBV9 to TRBJ2-5; 9 bases map to TRBD2. The length of the CDR3 is 16 residues. V shed 0 bases, J shed 4 bases, and the junction held 7 bases outside the gene matches. The germline V gene has CDR1 SGDLS and CDR2 YYNGEE. This chain's CDR3 is CASSVGGGGAAETQYF. The CDR3 coding sequence is TGTGCCAGCAGCGTAGGTGGCGGGGGGGCGGCAGAGACCCAGTACTTC.

CDR3 in amino acids: CASSRTGGGGELFF. In DNA form, the CDR3 reads TGTGCCAGCAGCAGGACAGGGGGAGGCGGGGAGCTGTTTTTT. This chain uses TRBV21-1 with TRBJ2-2; TRBD1, the table's D call, was not compared with the DNA. TRBV21-1 is recorded as a pseudogene. The CDR3 runs to 14 residues.

The J gene is TRBJ1-5, the V gene TRBV19, with D perhaps matching TRBD1 (6 bases). Germline assignment: CDR1 LNHDA and CDR2 SQIVND (reference sequence). The CDR3 is made up of 15 amino acids. The V and J ends lost 3 bases and 0 bases respectively, with 9 bases between them. The CDR3 region is CASSIKGGSNQPQHF. The DNA of the CDR3 is TGTGCCAGTAGTATTAAAGGGGGTAGCAATCAGCCCCAGCATTTT.